The T cell receptor (beta chain) under discussion was sequenced for a study of blood T cells in healthy people across ages. Study-wide results and limits: Estimated diversity that came from one million T cells was considered an underestimate. TCR beta diversity, measured per million T cells, fell in a roughly linear way with age.

V lost 1 base to trimming and J lost 3 bases; unmatched junction nucleotides: 6. The CDR3 loop spans 15 amino acids. Germline V gives CDR1 DFQATT, CDR2 SNEGSKA (reference sequence). Regarding this clonotype: The antigen remains undetermined.

Caucasian individuals from Russia who were healthy and aged about 6 to 95 acted as donors. Each sample yielded at least 7 million isolated PBMCs. Then a second PCR, running roughly 7 to 11 cycles, was carried out with a sample-barcoded 5' primer and a J-beta primer mix. TCRdb re-called the 5' RACE reads with MiXCR, one entry per CDR3 protein. The repertoire holds roughly 1.6 million distinct CDR3 sequences, with roughly a third as singletons. Source material: blood. The rearrangement joins TRBV20-1 to TRBJ2-7, with TRBD2 identical over 10 bases. This receptor was taken from a woman in her twenties or thirties in good health. Here the CDR3 reads CSARGQTSGIYEQYF. As DNA, the CDR3 is TGCAGTGCTAGAGGCCAAACTAGCGGGATCTACGAGCAGTACTTC.